This entry lists 20 T cell receptor beta chains sequenced from one sample in a study of early T cells in non-severe SARS-CoV-2 infection. From the 5' RACE reads, TCRdb called clonotypes with MiXCR, one entry per CDR3 protein. The table records 48,000 or so distinct CDR3 sequences, about 6% of them present only once. Material: whole blood, obtained at baseline. Receptor source: an adult who was a healthcare worker with PCR-confirmed SARS-CoV-2 infection or an uninfected control (not recorded which).

This clonotype was seen many times. This sequence joins TRBV5-4 and TRBJ1-3; D is perhaps TRBD1 (5 bases). V was cut by 9 bases and J by 0 bases, with 22 bases left in between. The germline V gene encodes CDR1 SGHNT and CDR2 YYREEE (reference sequence). The CDR3 is 17 amino acids. CDR3 region: CATFYFEGLNSGNTIYF. CDR3 bases: TGTGCCACCTTCTATTTTGAGGGGTTGAACTCTGGAAACACCATATATTTT.

The chain carries TRBV18 and TRBJ2-7, with 13 positions matching TRBD2. The CDR3 runs to 14 residues. Trimming cost V 5 bases and J 5 bases; bases outside gene matches: 3. CDR1 and CDR2 from the germline V gene are KGHSH and LQKENI. CDR3 nucleotides: TGTGCCAGCTCAGGACTAGCGGGAGACGACGAGCAGTACTTC. As protein: CASSGLAGDDEQYF.

This clonotype was detected a few times. The rearrangement links TRBV11-2 to TRBJ2-3; no reliable D call. Trimming stripped 3 bases from V and 0 bases from J, with 10 bases between. The CDR3 loop spans 15 amino acids. Germline V CDR1 and CDR2: SGHAT, FQNNGV. The CDR3 spells CASSFTLGSTDTQYF. For the CDR3, the DNA is TGTGCCAGCAGCTTTACCTTGGGGAGCACAGATACGCAGTATTTT.

This clonotype has a count of ten or more. Germline and junction disagree at one end, which may indicate a read error. J is TRBJ2-7 and V is TRBV28; tentatively, D is TRBD1 (5 bases). Looked up from germline, CDR1 is MDHEN and CDR2 is SYDVKM. This CDR3 has 11 residues. In DNA form, the CDR3 reads TGTGCCAGCAGTTTTCCTGAGACAGTTACTTTC. Residues: CASSFPETVTF.

Turning to this clonotype: Germline and junction disagree at one end, which may indicate a read error. The V and J genes are TRBV2 and TRBJ2-1; a possible D gene is TRBD1 (6 bases). CDR1 is SNHLY and CDR2 is FYNNEI in the germline V gene. This CDR3 is 15 amino acids long. The CDR3 sequence: CASSTSPTGYSEQFF. For the CDR3, the DNA is TGTGCCAGCAGTACCTCCCCTACAGGGTACAGTGAGCAGTTCTTC.

The chain recombines TRBV7-2 with TRBJ1-6, with D uncertain. The germline V gene has CDR1 SGHTA and CDR2 FQGNSA. The CDR3 loop spans 14 amino acids. Trimming removed 4 bases at V and 9 bases at J, with 13 bases between. In DNA form, the CDR3 reads TGTGCCAGCAGCTCGACCGGTCTTGGTTCACCCCTCCACTTT. Protein product: CASSSTGLGSPLHF.

This clonotype has just a few counts. The chain joins TRBV4-2 to TRBJ2-1; 8 nucleotides agree with TRBD2. Trimming took 0 bases from V and 6 from J; bases not matched to a gene: 7. The CDR3 totals 16 residues. The germline gives CDR1 LGHNA, CDR2 YNFKEQ. Here the CDR3 DNA reads TGTGCCAGCAGCCAAGAAGTGGCGGGAGGACGCAATGAGCAGTTCTTC. Amino acid sequence: CASSQEVAGGRNEQFF.

In its sample, this clonotype was seen many times. The genes are TRBV6-6 and TRBJ2-1, with D possibly being TRBD2 (6 bases). V lost 0 bases, J lost 3 bases, and 15 bases lay in between. Germline loops: CDR1 MNHNY, CDR2 SVGAGI (reference sequence). There are 17 residues in the CDR3. This CDR3 reads CASSYSTSGAFYNEQFF. The CDR3 DNA follows: TGTGCCAGCAGTTACTCGACTTCGGGAGCCTTCTACAATGAGCAGTTCTTC.

This chain uses TRBV10-3 with TRBJ2-2, with TRBD2 matching over 13 bases. CDR1 is ENHRY, CDR2 SYGVKD, per germline. The ends lost 10 bases at V and 0 bases at J; junction bases unmatched: 5. CDR3 length: 16 residues. The CDR3 region is CASWGLAGSNTGELFF. The CDR3 nucleotides read TGTGCCAGCTGGGGACTAGCGGGATCGAACACCGGGGAGCTGTTTTTT.

This clonotype was found a few times. This chain links TRBV28 with TRBJ1-6; D gene unclear. The CDR3 is made up of 15 amino acids. CDR1 and CDR2 from the germline V gene are MDHEN and SYDVKM. Trimming removed 2 bases from V and 3 bases from J, with 8 bases in between. The CDR3 protein is CASSLPLGYNSPLHF. DNA of the CDR3: TGTGCCAGCAGTTTACCCCTGGGCTATAATTCACCCCTCCACTTT. The complete variable domain, with remaining parts taken from reference TRBV28 and TRBJ1-6, reads DVKVTQSSRYLVKRTGEKVFLECVQDMDHENMFWYRQDPGLGLRLIYFSYDVKMKEKGDIPEGYSVSREKKERFSLILESASTNQTSMYLCASSLPLGYNSPLHFGNGTRLTVT.

This clonotype was seen repeatedly, ten times or more. The V gene is TRBV5-4, the J gene TRBJ2-7; tentative D call: TRBD2 (5 bases). The CDR3 runs to 12 residues. The V end was cut by 4 bases, the J end by 4 bases, with 9 bases between. CDR1 SGHNT and CDR2 YYREEE come from the germline V gene (reference sequence). The CDR3 DNA sequence: TGTGCCAGCAGCGTGAGCGGTTACGAGCAGTACTTC. Its protein is CASSVSGYEQYF.

This clonotype was seen repeatedly, ten times or more. The V call is TRBV28, the J call TRBJ2-2, with 8 bases fitting TRBD1. V gave up 4 bases and J gave up 7 bases; unmatched junction bases: 8. CDR1 is MDHEN, CDR2 SYDVKM, per germline. This CDR3 comprises 15 residues. The DNA of the CDR3 is TGTGCCAGCAGTTCTGGACAGGGATTCGGCGGGGAGCTGTTTTTT. Its translation is CASSSGQGFGGELFF.

Ten or more counts support this clonotype. The CDR3, as DNA: TGTGCCAGTAGCCCCCGAGGGACAGGGTCCTACAATGAGCAGTTCTTC. As protein: CASSPRGTGSYNEQFF. The V and J genes are TRBV19 and TRBJ2-1, with TRBD1 matching 9 bases. The CDR3 totals 16 residues. Per germline, CDR1 LNHDA and CDR2 SQIVND (reference sequence). The J segment lost 1 base and the V segment lost 6 bases, leaving 7 bases of the junction unmatched. Complete variable domain (other parts from reference TRBV19 and TRBJ2-1): DGGITQSPKYLFRKEGQNVTLSCEQNLNHDAMYWYRQDPGQGLRLIYYSQIVNDFQKGDIAEGYSVSREKKESFPLTVTSAQKNPTAFYLCASSPRGTGSYNEQFFGPGTRLTVL.

The chain's CDR3 is CASSLQGTSTDTQYF. The CDR3 DNA is TGTGCCAGCAGCCTACAGGGGACTAGCACAGATACGCAGTATTTT. The chain combines TRBV3-1 with TRBJ2-3; tentative D call: TRBD1 (7 bases). CDR1 LGHDT and CDR2 YNNKEL come from the germline V gene (reference sequence). The CDR3 consists of 15 residues. Trimming stripped 4 bases from V and 0 bases from J, with 11 bases between.

The V gene is TRBV5-1, the J gene TRBJ2-6; D possibly uses TRBD1 or TRBD2 (5 bases each). The CDR3 runs to 16 residues. The V gene lost 0 bases and the J gene lost 0 bases, with 7 bases spanning the gap. The germline gives CDR1 SGHRS, CDR2 YFSETQ. CDR3 bases: TGCGCCAGCAGCTTGGCCGGGGCCTCTGGGGCCAACGTCCTGACTTTC. This translates into CASSLAGASGANVLTF.

The sample holds many counts of this clonotype. Sequence at one end of the junction differs from germline and may be a read error. The gene calls are TRBV7-7 and TRBJ2-1; TRBD2 aligns across 7 bases. The CDR3 contains 13 residues. The germline gives CDR1 SSHAT, CDR2 FNYEAQ (reference sequence). This CDR3 reads CASSLAAGDEQFF. CDR3 sequence (DNA): TGTGCTAGCAGCTTAGCGGCGGGGGATGAGCAGTTCTTC.

This rearrangement joins TRBV27 to TRBJ2-7; perhaps TRBD1 as D (6 bases). The CDR3 is 15 residues long. The V and J ends lost 7 bases and 3 bases respectively, with 19 bases between them. The germline gives CDR1 MNHEY, CDR2 SMNVEV (reference sequence). The CDR3 DNA reads as TGTGCCAGCACACAGTCGGCAGGGGTTATCTACGAGCAGTACTTC. It yields the protein CASTQSAGVIYEQYF.

The chain employs TRBV20-1 and TRBJ1-3; weak D call: TRBD1 (6 bases). Germline CDR1 and CDR2: DFQATT and SNEGSKA (reference sequence). This CDR3 has 14 residues. Trimming took off 5 bases at V and 0 bases at J, with 11 bases between the two ends. The CDR3 bases are TGCAGTGCTCGGACAGTTCTCTCTGGAAACACCATATATTTT. Protein: CSARTVLSGNTIYF.

In its sample, this clonotype was seen a few times. V and J are TRBV10-3 and TRBJ1-2; D is perhaps TRBD1 (6 bases). Germline V CDR1 and CDR2: ENHRY, SYGVKD. There are 14 residues in the CDR3. V was shortened by 5 bases and J by 3 bases, with 13 bases between the two germline ends. CDR3 bases: TGTGCCATCAGTAAGGACAGCTCAGACTATGGCTACACCTTC. Encoded protein: CAISKDSSDYGYTF.

This clonotype was recorded a few times. V is TRBV7-2 and J is TRBJ2-7; no reliable D call. The CDR3 has 13 residues. Germline CDR1 SGHTA, CDR2 FQGNSA. V gave up 2 bases and J gave up 5 bases, with 10 bases separating them. CDR3 in DNA: TGTGCCAGCAGCTTATCCTTTGGGGACGAGCAGTACTTC. This encodes CASSLSFGDEQYF. Complete variable domain (other parts from reference TRBV7-2 and TRBJ2-7): GAGVSQSPSNKVTEKGKDVELRCDPISGHTALYWYRQSLGQGLEFLIYFQGNSAPDKSGLPSDRFSAERTGGSVSTLTIQRTQQEDSAVYLCASSLSFGDEQYFGPGTRLTVT.